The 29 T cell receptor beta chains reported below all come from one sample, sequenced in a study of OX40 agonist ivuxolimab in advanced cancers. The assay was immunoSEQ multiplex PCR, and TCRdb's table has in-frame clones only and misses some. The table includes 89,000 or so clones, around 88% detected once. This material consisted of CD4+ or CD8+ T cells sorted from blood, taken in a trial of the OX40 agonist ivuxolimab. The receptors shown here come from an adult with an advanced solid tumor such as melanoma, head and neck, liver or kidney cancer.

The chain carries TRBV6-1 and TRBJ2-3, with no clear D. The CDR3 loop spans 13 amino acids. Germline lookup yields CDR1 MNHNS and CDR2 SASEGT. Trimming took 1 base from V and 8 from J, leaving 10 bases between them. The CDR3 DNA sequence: TGTGCCAGCAGTGAAGAGGTGTTGGGTACGCAGTATTTT. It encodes CASSEEVLGTQYF.

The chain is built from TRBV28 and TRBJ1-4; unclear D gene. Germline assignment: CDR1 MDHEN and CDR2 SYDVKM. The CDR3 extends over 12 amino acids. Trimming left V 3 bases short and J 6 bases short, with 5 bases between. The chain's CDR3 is CASSLEDEKLFF. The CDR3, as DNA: TGTGCCAGCAGTTTGGAGGATGAAAAACTGTTTTTT.

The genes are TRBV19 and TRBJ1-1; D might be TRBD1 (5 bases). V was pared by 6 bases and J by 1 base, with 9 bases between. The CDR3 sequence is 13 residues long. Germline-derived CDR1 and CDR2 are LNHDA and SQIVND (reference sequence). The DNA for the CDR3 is TGTGCCAGTAGGACTACAGGGAACACTGAAGCTTTCTTT. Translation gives CASRTTGNTEAFF.

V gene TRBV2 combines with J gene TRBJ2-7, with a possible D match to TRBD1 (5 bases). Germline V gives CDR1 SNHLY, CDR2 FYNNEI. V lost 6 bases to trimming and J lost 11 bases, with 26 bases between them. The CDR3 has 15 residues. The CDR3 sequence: CASRVYRAAREGEYF. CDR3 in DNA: TGTGCCAGCAGGGTCTATAGGGCGGCCAGGGAAGGGGAGTACTTC.

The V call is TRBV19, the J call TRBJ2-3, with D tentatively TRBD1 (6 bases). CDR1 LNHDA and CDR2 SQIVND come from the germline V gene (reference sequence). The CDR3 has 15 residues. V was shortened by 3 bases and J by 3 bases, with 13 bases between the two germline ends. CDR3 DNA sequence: TGTGCCAGTAGTATTCAGGGGACCCCAACAGATACGCAGTATTTT. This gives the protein CASSIQGTPTDTQYF.

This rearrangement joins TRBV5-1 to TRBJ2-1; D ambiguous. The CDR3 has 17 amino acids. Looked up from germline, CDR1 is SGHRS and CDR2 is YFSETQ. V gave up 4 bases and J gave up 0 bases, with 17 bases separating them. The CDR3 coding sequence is TGCGCCAGCAGCCCCCCCCGGTGGGCTCCCTCCTACAATGAGCAGTTCTTC. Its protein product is CASSPPRWAPSYNEQFF.

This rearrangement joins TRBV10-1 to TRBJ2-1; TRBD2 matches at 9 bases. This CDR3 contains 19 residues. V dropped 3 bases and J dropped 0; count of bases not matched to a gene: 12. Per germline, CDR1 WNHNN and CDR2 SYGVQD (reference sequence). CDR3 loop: CASSEWWLAGRDSYNEQFF. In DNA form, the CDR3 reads TGCGCCAGCAGTGAATGGTGGCTAGCGGGAAGAGACTCCTACAATGAGCAGTTCTTC.

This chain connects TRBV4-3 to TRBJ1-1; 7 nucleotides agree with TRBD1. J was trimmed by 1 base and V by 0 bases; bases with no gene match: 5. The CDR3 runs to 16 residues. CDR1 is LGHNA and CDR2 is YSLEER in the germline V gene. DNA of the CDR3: TGCGCCAGCAGCCAAGATACGGCAGGGGGGAACACTGAAGCTTTCTTT. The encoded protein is CASSQDTAGGNTEAFF.

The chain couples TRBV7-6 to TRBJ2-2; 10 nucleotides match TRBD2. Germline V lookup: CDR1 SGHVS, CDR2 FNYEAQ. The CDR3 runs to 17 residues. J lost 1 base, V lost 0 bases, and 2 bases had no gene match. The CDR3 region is CASSLARLAGNTGELFF. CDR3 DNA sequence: TGTGCCAGCAGCTTAGCTCGACTAGCGGGGAACACCGGGGAGCTGTTTTTT. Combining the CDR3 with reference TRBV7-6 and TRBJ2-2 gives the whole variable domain GAGVSQSPRYKVTKRGQDVALRCDPISGHVSLYWYRQALGQGPEFLTYFNYEAQQDKSGLPNDRFSAERPEGSISTLTIQRTEQRDSAMYRCASSLARLAGNTGELFFGEGSRLTVL.

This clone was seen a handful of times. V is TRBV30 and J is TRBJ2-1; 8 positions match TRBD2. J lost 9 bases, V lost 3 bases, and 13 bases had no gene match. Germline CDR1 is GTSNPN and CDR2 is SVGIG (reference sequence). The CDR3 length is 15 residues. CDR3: CAWSWASGFPGEQFF. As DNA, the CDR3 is TGTGCCTGGAGCTGGGCTAGCGGGTTTCCCGGTGAGCAGTTCTTC.

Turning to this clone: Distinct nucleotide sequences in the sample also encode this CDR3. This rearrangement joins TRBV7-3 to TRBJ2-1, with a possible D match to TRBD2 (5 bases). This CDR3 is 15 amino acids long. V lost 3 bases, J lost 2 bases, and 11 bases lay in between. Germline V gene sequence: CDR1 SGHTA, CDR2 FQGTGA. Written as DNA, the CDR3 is TGTGCCAGCAGCTTGGCAGGAGGAGCCTACAATGAGCAGTTCTTC. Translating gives CASSLAGGAYNEQFF.

DNA for the CDR3: TGTGCCAGCAGCTCTGGACAGGGGGTCGATCAGCCCCAGCATTTT. This translates into CASSSGQGVDQPQHF. V gene TRBV7-8 combines with J gene TRBJ1-5; 10 nucleotides align to TRBD1. The trim removed 4 bases at V and 5 bases at J, leaving 5 bases unmatched. Germline lookup yields CDR1 SGHVS and CDR2 FQNEAQ. The CDR3 spans 15 residues.

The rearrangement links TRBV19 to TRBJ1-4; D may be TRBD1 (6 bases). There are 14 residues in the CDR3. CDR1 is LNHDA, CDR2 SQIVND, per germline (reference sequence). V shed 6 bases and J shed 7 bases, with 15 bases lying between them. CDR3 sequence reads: CASSPTGTGEKLFF. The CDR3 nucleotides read TGTGCCAGTAGCCCAACAGGGACCGGTGAAAAACTGTTTTTT.

Here the CDR3 DNA reads TGTGCCTGGAGTGTACCGGGACTAGATGAGCAGTTCTTC. This encodes CAWSVPGLDEQFF. The gene calls are TRBV30 and TRBJ2-1, with 8 bases aligning to TRBD2. J gave up 8 bases and V 0 bases, and 3 bases lay outside the gene matches. This CDR3 contains 13 residues. Looked up from germline, CDR1 is GTSNPN and CDR2 is SVGIG (reference sequence).

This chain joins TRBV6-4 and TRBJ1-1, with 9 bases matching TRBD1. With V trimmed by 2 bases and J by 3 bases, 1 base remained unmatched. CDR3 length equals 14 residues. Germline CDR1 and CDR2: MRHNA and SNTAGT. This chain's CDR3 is CASSDGTGYTEAFF. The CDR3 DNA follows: TGTGCCAGCAGTGACGGGACAGGGTACACTGAAGCTTTCTTT.

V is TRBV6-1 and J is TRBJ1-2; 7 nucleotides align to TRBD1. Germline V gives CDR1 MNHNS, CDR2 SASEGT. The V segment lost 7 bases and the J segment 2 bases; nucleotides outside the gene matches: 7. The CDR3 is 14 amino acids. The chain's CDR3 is CASNRGQLNYGYTF. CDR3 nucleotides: TGTGCCAGCAATAGGGGACAGCTAAACTATGGCTACACCTTC.

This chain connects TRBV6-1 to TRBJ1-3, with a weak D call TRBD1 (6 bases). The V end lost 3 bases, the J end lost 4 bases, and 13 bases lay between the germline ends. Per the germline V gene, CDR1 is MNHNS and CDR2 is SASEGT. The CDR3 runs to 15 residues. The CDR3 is CASSDSPGGGNTIYF. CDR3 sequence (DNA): TGTGCCAGCAGTGATTCGCCGGGGGGCGGAAACACCATATATTTT.

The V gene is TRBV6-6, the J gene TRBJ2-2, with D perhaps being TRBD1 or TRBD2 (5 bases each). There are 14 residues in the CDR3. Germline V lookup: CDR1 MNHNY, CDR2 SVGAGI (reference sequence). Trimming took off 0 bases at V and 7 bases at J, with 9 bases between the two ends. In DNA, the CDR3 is TGTGCCAGCAGTTACTCGTTGAGGGGCGGGGAGCTGTTTTTT. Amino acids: CASSYSLRGGELFF.

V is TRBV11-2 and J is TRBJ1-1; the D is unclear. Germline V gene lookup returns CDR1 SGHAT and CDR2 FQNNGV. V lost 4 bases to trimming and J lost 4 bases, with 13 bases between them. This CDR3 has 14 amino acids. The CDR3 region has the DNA TGTGCCAGCAGCTCGGGTGTGGTTGCCACTGAAGCTTTCTTT. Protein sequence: CASSSGVVATEAFF. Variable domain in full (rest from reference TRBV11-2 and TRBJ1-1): EAGVAQSPRYKIIEKRQSVAFWCNPISGHATLYWYQQILGQGPKLLIQFQNNGVVDDSQLPKDRFSAERLKGVDSTLKIQPAKLEDSAVYLCASSSGVVATEAFFGQGTRLTVV.

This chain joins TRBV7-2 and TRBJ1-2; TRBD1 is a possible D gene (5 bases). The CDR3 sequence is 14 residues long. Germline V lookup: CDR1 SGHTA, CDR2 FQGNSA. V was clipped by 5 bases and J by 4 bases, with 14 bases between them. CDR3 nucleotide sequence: TGTGCCAGCAGCGCCCCTGGGGGACCCTATGGCTACACCTTC. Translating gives CASSAPGGPYGYTF.

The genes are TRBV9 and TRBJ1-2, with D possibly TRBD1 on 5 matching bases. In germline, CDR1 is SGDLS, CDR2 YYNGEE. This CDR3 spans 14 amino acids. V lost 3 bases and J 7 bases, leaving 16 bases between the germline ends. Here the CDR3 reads CASSEQGGVGGYTF. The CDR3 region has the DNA TGTGCCAGCAGCGAGCAGGGAGGGGTAGGTGGCTACACCTTC.

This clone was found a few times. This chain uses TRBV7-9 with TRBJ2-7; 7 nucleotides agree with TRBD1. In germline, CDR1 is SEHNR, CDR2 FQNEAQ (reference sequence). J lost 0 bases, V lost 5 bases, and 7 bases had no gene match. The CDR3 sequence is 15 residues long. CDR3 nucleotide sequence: TGTGCCAGCAGCCCGGGACAGCCGAGCTCCTACGAGCAGTACTTC. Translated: CASSPGQPSSYEQYF.

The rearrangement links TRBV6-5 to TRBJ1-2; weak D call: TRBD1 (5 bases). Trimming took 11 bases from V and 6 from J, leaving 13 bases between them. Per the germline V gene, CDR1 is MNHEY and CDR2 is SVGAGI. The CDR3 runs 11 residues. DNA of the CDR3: TGTGCCGCCGGAAGGGACGATGGCTACACCTTC. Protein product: CAAGRDDGYTF.

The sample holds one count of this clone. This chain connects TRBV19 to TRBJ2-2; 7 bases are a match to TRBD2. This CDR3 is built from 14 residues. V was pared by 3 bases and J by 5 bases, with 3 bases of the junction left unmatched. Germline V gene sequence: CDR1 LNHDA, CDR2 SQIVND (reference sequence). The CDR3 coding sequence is TGTGCCAGTAGTATCTGGGGGGGTACCGGGGAGCTGTTTTTT. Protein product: CASSIWGGTGELFF.

The CDR3 protein is CASSSLGLNNEQFF. The CDR3 DNA sequence: TGTGCCAGCTCAAGTCTCGGGCTTAACAATGAGCAGTTCTTC. The chain carries TRBV18 and TRBJ2-1, with D unclear. Germline values: CDR1 KGHSH, CDR2 LQKENI. V lost 5 bases and J lost 5, with 13 bases in between. There are 14 residues in the CDR3.

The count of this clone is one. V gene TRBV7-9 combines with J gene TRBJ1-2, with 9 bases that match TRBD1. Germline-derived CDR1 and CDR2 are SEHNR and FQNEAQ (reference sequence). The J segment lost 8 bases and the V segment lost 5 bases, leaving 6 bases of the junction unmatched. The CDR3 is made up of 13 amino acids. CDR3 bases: TGTGCCAGCAGCAGCGGACAGGGGAGCGGCTACACCTTC. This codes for CASSSGQGSGYTF.

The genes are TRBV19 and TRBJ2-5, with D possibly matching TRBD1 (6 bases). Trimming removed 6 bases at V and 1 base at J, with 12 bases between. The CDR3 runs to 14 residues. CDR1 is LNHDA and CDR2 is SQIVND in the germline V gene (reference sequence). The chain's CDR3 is CASRVQGGQETQYF. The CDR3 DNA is TGTGCCAGTAGGGTACAGGGCGGCCAAGAGACCCAGTACTTC.

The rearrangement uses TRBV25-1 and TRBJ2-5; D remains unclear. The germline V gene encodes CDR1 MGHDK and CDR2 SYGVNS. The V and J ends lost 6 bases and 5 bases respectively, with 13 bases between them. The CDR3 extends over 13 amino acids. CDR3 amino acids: CASSSAGRETQYF. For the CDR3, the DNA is TGTGCCAGCAGCTCGGCCGGCCGGGAGACCCAGTACTTC.

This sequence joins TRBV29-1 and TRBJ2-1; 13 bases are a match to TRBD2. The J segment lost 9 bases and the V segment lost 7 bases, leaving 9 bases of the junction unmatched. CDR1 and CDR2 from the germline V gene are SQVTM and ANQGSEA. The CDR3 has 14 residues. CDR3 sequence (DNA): TGCAGCGGACGACTAGCGGGAGGTGCGGGTGAGCAGTTCTTC. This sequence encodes CSGRLAGGAGEQFF.